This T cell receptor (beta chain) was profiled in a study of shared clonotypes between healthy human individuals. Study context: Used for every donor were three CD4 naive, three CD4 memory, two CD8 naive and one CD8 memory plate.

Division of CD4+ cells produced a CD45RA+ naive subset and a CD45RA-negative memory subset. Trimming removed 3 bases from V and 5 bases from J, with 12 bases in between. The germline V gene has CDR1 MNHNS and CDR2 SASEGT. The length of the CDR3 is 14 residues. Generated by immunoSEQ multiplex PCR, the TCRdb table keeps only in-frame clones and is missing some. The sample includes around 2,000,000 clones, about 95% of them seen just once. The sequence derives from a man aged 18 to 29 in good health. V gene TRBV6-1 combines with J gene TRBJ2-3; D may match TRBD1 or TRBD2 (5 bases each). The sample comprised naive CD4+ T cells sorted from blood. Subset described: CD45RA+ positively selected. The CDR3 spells CASSDRGLLDTQYF. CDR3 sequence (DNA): TGTGCCAGCAGTGACCGGGGCTTACTAGATACGCAGTATTTT.